The T cell receptor (beta chain) under discussion was sequenced for a study of blood T cell repertoires in COVID-19. Study-level background: Samples representing acute and convalescent COVID-19 were sourced from the United States, Italy and Spain. Nucleic acid was either cDNA or gDNA, and it came from T cells, B-cell-depleted T cells, or PBMCs.

Original processing notes: Nucleated cell counts were estimated from reference gene primer amplification. Profiled with immunoSEQ multiplex PCR; TCRdb holds only in-frame clones, not every one. V and J calls and clone size follow that table, whereas D and trimming were derived from the DNA. The sample has some 200,000 clones, around three quarters seen once; the top ten hold 4.5% to 7%. Germline V gene sequence: CDR1 SGDLS, CDR2 YYNGEE. V lost 2 bases, J lost 5 bases, and 11 bases lay in between. This CDR3 contains 15 residues. Sequencing was carried out using peripheral blood. This clonotype originated in a woman between 70 and 85 years old with acute or convalescent COVID-19. The V call is TRBV9, the J call TRBJ1-6; D is possibly TRBD1 (6 bases). The CDR3, as DNA: TGTGCCAGCAGCGTCCGGGACACAAATAATTCACCCCTCCACTTT. Translating gives CASSVRDTNNSPLHF.